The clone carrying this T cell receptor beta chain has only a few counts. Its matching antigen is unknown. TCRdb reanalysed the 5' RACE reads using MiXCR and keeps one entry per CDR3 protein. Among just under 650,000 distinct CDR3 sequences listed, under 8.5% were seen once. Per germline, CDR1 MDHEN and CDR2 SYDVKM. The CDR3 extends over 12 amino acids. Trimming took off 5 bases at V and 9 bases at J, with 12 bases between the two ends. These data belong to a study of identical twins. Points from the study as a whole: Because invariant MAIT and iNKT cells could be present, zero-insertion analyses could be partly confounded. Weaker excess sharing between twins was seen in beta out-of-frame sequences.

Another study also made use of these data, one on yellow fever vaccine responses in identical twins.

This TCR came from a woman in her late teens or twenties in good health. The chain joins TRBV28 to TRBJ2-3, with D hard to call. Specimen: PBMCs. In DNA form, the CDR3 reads TGTGCCAGCAGTCCCCAGGCGTTGACGCAGTATTTT. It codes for CASSPQALTQYF.